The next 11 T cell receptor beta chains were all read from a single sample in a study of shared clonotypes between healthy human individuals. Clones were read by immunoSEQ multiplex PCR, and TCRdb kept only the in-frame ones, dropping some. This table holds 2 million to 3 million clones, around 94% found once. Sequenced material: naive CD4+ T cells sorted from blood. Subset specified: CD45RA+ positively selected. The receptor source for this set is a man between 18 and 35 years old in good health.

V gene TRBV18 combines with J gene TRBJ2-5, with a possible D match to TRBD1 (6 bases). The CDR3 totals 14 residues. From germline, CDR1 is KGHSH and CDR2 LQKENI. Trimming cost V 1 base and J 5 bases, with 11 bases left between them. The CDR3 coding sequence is TGTGCCAGCTCACCACGGGCAGGGGTGGAGACCCAGTACTTC. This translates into CASSPRAGVETQYF.

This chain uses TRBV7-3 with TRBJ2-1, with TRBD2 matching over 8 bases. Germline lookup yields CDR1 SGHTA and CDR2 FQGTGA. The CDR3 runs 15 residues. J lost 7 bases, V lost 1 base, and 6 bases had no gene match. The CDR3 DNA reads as TGTGCCAGCAGCTTAAGCGGGGGGCCAAGGAATGAGCAGTTCTTC. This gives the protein CASSLSGGPRNEQFF.

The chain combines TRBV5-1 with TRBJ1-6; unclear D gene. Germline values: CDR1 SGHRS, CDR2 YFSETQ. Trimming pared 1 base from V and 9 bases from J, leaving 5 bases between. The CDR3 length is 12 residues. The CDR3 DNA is TGCGCCAGCAGCTTGTTAGCTTCACCCCTCCACTTT. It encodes CASSLLASPLHF. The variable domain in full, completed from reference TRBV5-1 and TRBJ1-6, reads KAGVTQTPRYLIKTRGQQVTLSCSPISGHRSVSWYQQTPGQGLQFLFEYFSETQRNKGNFPGRFSGRQFSNSRSEMNVSTLELGDSALYLCASSLLASPLHFGNGTRLTVT.

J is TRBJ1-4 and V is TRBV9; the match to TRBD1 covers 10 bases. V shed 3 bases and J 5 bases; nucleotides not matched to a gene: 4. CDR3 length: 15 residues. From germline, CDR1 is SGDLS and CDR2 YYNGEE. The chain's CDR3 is CASSADRGRNEKLFF. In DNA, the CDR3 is TGTGCCAGCAGCGCCGACAGGGGGCGAAATGAAAAACTGTTTTTT.

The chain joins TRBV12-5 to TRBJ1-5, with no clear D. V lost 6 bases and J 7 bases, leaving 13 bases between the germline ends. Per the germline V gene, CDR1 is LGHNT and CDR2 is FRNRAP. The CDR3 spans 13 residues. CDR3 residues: CASGRPGDQPQHF. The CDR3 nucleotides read TGTGCTAGTGGCCGCCCCGGTGACCAGCCCCAGCATTTT.

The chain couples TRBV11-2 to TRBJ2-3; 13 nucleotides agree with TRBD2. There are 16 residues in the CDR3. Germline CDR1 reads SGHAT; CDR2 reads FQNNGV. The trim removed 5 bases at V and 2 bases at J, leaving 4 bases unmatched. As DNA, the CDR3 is TGTGCCAGCAGCACTGGACTAGCGGGGGCCACAGATACGCAGTATTTT. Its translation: CASSTGLAGATDTQYF.

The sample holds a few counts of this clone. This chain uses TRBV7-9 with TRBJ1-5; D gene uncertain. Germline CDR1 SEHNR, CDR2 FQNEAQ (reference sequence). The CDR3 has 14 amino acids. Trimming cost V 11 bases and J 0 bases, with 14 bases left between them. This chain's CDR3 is CAPRRYDSNQPQHF. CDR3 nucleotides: TGTGCCCCCCGTCGATACGATAGCAATCAGCCCCAGCATTTT.

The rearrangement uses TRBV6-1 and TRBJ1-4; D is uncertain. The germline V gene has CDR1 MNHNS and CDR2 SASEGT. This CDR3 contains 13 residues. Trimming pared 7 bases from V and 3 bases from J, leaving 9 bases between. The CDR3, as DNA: TGTGCCAGCAATTGGTCGGCTAATGAAAAACTGTTTTTT. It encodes CASNWSANEKLFF.

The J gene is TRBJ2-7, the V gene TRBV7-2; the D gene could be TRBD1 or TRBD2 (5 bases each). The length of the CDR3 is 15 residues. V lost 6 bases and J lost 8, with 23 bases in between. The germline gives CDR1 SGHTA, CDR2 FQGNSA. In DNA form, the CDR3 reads TGTGCCAGCAGTCAAGGGACGGCATCCTCTACGAAGCAGTACTTC. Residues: CASSQGTASSTKQYF.

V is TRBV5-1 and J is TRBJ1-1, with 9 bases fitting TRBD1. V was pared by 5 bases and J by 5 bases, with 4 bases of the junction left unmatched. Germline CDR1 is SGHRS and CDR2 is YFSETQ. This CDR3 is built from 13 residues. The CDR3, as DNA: TGCGCCAGCAGAGCGACAGGGGGAACTGAAGCTTTCTTT. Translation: CASRATGGTEAFF. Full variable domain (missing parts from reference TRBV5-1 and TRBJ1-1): KAGVTQTPRYLIKTRGQQVTLSCSPISGHRSVSWYQQTPGQGLQFLFEYFSETQRNKGNFPGRFSGRQFSNSRSEMNVSTLELGDSALYLCASRATGGTEAFFGQGTRLTVV.

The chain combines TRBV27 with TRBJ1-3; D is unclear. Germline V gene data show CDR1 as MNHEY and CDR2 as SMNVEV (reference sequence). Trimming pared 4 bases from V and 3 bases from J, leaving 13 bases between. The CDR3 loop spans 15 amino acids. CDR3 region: CASSSAGVGGNTIYF. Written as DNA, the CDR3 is TGTGCCAGCAGTTCCGCCGGGGTCGGTGGAAACACCATATATTTT.